This is a list of T cell receptor beta chains from one sample in a study of blood T cell repertoires in COVID-19. The protocol was immunoSEQ multiplex PCR, while the TCRdb copy is restricted to in-frame clones and leaves out a portion. The data show about 56,000 clones, about 91% seen once. Sequenced input: peripheral blood. Receptors were obtained from a woman aged 60-75 years with COVID-19, enrolled during active disease. Each CDR3 is given with its conserved first and last residue. Each record gives: J gene, D gene, V gene, clone size, CDR3 protein, CDR3 DNA. The D gene is left open where the match is weak. Size is omitted from some rows. Given values are once, few, many or a class for expanded clones.

>TRBJ1-5|-|TRBV30|-
CAWRSGNNQPQHF
TGTGCCTGGAGATCAGGTAACAATCAGCCCCAGCATTTT
>TRBJ2-1|-|TRBV7-6|-
CASSPQRAYNEQFF
TGTGCCAGCAGCCCACAACGGGCCTACAATGAGCAGTTCTTC
>TRBJ2-5|-|TRBV7-9|-
CASSLGPQLGGLETQYF
TGTGCCAGCAGCTTAGGCCCTCAGTTGGGGGGATTGGAGACCCAGTACTTC
>TRBJ1-2|-|TRBV4-1|-
CASSQEDYLSGYTF
TGCGCCAGCAGCCAAGAAGACTACTTGAGCGGCTACACCTTC
>TRBJ1-5|-|TRBV23-1|-
CASSQPNTDNQPQHF
TGCGCCAGCAGTCAGCCCAACACCGACAATCAGCCCCAGCATTTT
>TRBJ2-2|-|TRBV7-9|-
CASRRTGELFF
TGTGCCAGCAGGAGGACCGGGGAGCTGTTTTTT
>TRBJ2-7|TRBD1|TRBV5-1|-
CASSSGTGAYEQYF
TGCGCCAGCTCCTCCGGGACAGGGGCCTACGAGCAGTACTTC
>TRBJ2-1|TRBD2|TRBV27|-
CASSSAGVPAEQFF
TGTGCCAGCAGTTCTGCGGGAGTACCGGCAGAGCAGTTCTTC
>TRBJ2-1|TRBD1|TRBV2|-
CASSGQGALSYNEQFF
TGTGCCAGCAGTGGACAGGGGGCGCTATCCTACAATGAGCAGTTCTTC
>TRBJ2-5|-|TRBV11-2|-
CASSRDLEETQYF
TGTGCCAGCAGCCGGGACTTGGAAGAGACCCAGTACTTC
>TRBJ2-5|TRBD2|TRBV6-5|-
CASRVVAGGLETQYF
TGTGCCAGCAGGGTGGTAGCGGGGGGGCTCGAGACCCAGTACTTC
>TRBJ2-3|TRBD2|TRBV5-1|-
CASSLARREHYSSTDTQYF
TGCGCCAGCAGCTTGGCCAGGCGGGAGCACTATTCTAGCACAGATACGCAGTATTTT
>TRBJ2-7|-|TRBV10-3|-
CAISGTAKSSYEQYF
TGTGCCATCAGTGGTACAGCCAAGAGCTCCTACGAGCAGTACTTC
>TRBJ2-3|TRBD2|TRBV3-1/TRBV3-2|-
CASSLYLAGGTDTQYF
TGTGCCAGCAGCCTGTATCTAGCGGGGGGCACAGATACGCAGTATTTT
>TRBJ2-7|TRBD1|TRBV29-1|-
CSVEGDREDSYEQYF
TGCAGCGTTGAGGGGGACAGGGAGGACTCCTACGAGCAGTACTTC
>TRBJ2-7|TRBD1|TRBV20-1|-
CSASEQGSYEQYF
TGCAGTGCTAGTGAACAGGGGTCCTACGAGCAGTACTTC
>TRBJ2-3|-|TRBV3-1/TRBV3-2|-
CASSQDYGGEWDTQYF
TGTGCCAGCAGCCAAGATTATGGAGGGGAATGGGATACGCAGTATTTT
>TRBJ1-2|-|TRBV29-1|-
CSVEAWDKYTF
TGCAGCGTTGAAGCCTGGGACAAGTACACCTTC
>TRBJ2-1|TRBD2|TRBV10-1|once
CASSGGSGSYNEQFF
TGCGCCAGCAGTGGGGGTAGCGGGAGCTACAATGAGCAGTTCTTC
>TRBJ2-7|-|TRBV4-3|few
CASSPGGAVMASEQYF
TGCGCCAGCAGCCCAGGAGGAGCGGTCATGGCGTCGGAGCAGTACTTC
>TRBJ1-6|-|TRBV18|-
CASSPPAYNSPLHF
TGTGCCAGCTCACCACCGGCATACAATTCACCCCTCCACTTT
>TRBJ2-1|TRBD2|TRBV12-3/TRBV12-4|-
CASSHAGGNEQFF
TGTGCCAGCAGCCACGCGGGGGGCAATGAGCAGTTCTTC
>TRBJ2-3|-|TRBV19|-
CASSTFGGKADTQYF
TGTGCCAGTAGTACTTTTGGCGGGAAGGCAGATACGCAGTATTTT
>TRBJ1-1|TRBD1|TRBV7-6|-
CASSPYPGQGPWATEAFF
TGTGCCAGCAGCCCATACCCGGGACAGGGGCCTTGGGCAACTGAAGCTTTCTTT
>TRBJ1-6|-|TRBV7-2|-
CASRRGPPYNSPLHF
TGTGCCAGCCGGCGGGGGCCACCTTATAATTCACCCCTCCACTTT
>TRBJ1-2|-|TRBV29-1|-
CSVENKGGVYGYTF
TGCAGCGTTGAAAACAAGGGAGGGGTATATGGCTACACCTTC
>TRBJ2-1|-|TRBV19|-
CASSSSRRVREQFF
TGTGCCAGTAGCAGCAGTAGACGTGTGAGGGAGCAGTTCTTC
>TRBJ1-1|-|TRBV20-1|-
CSASGGYGEGNTEAFF
TGCAGTGCTAGTGGAGGGTATGGGGAGGGGAACACTGAAGCTTTCTTT
>TRBJ2-1|TRBD2|TRBV7-9|few
CASSLEVAGANEQFF
TGTGCCAGCAGCTTAGAGGTAGCGGGAGCGAATGAGCAGTTCTTC